These T cell receptor beta chains were read from a single sample in a study of shared clonotypes between healthy human individuals. Profiled with immunoSEQ multiplex PCR; TCRdb holds only in-frame clones, not every one. Among some 2.3 million clones listed, 93% were seen once. Sequencing input: naive CD4+ T cells from PBMCs. All receptors come from a man aged 18 to 30 in good health. Some clones in this sample may be carry-over from other donors' samples. Both conserved end residues are part of each CDR3. Each record gives: V gene, D gene, clone size, J gene, CDR3 protein, CDR3 DNA. The D gene is left open where the match is weak. Clone size is not always given. Where it is, it says once, few, many or a class for expanded clones.

TRBV9	TRBD1	-	TRBJ1-2	CASSARDSANYGYTF	TGTGCCAGCAGCGCCCGGGACAGCGCCAACTATGGCTACACCTTC
TRBV11-2	-	-	TRBJ2-7	CATQLMTGGGYEQYF	TGTGCCACCCAGCTTATGACAGGCGGTGGCTACGAGCAGTACTTC
TRBV30	-	-	TRBJ1-4	CAWSVGRTHEKLFF	TGTGCCTGGAGTGTAGGCAGGACCCATGAAAAACTGTTTTTT
TRBV19	TRBD1	-	TRBJ2-1	CASSIQGDNEQFF	TGTGCCAGTAGTATCCAGGGGGACAATGAGCAGTTCTTC
TRBV14	TRBD1	-	TRBJ2-1	CASSQDWAQGDYNEQFF	TGTGCCAGCAGCCAAGATTGGGCTCAGGGGGACTACAATGAGCAGTTCTTC
TRBV28	TRBD2	-	TRBJ2-1	CASSRWEGSDNEQFF	TGTGCCAGCAGTCGGTGGGAGGGCTCCGACAATGAGCAGTTCTTC
TRBV7-9	TRBD1	-	TRBJ2-1	CASSLSYRDRNNEQFF	TGTGCCAGCAGCCTATCCTACCGGGACAGAAACAATGAGCAGTTCTTC
TRBV11-2	-	-	TRBJ2-1	CASSLMVGYNEQFF	TGTGCCAGCAGCTTAATGGTCGGGTACAATGAGCAGTTCTTC
TRBV28	-	-	TRBJ1-4	CASTTGRQNEKLFF	TGTGCCAGCACCACAGGGCGGCAGAATGAAAAACTGTTTTTT
TRBV7-2	TRBD2	-	TRBJ2-1	CASSLARRLAGGPGNEQFF	TGTGCCAGCAGCTTAGCGCGTAGACTAGCGGGAGGGCCAGGGAATGAGCAGTTCTTC
TRBV5-8	-	-	TRBJ2-7	CASRRQSYEQYF	TGTGCCAGCAGGCGACAGTCCTACGAGCAGTACTTC
TRBV18	-	-	TRBJ2-7	CASSPGASTYEQYF	TGTGCCAGCTCACCAGGGGCCTCTACCTACGAGCAGTACTTC
TRBV7-8	TRBD2	once	TRBJ2-3	CASSLPRLAGRRTDTQYF	TGTGCCAGCAGCCTCCCCCGACTAGCGGGACGCCGCACAGATACGCAGTATTTT
TRBV5-6	-	-	TRBJ2-3	CASLRGSVTDTQYF	TGTGCCAGCCTTCGGGGATCGGTCACAGATACGCAGTATTTT
TRBV28	-	-	TRBJ1-1	CATQLGGQWTEAFF	TGTGCCACCCAGCTCGGGGGGCAATGGACTGAAGCTTTCTTT
TRBV6-5	TRBD1	-	TRBJ2-2	CASSYSGGKGGELFF	TGTGCCAGCAGTTACTCAGGGGGCAAAGGCGGGGAGCTGTTTTTT
TRBV19	-	once	TRBJ2-2	CASSIDRAATGELFF	TGTGCCAGTAGTATAGATCGGGCGGCCACCGGGGAGCTGTTTTTT
TRBV2	-	-	TRBJ2-7	CASLDNYEQYF	TGTGCCAGCCTTGACAACTACGAGCAGTACTTC
TRBV10-3	TRBD2	-	TRBJ2-3	CAISEAVASGSTDTQYF	TGTGCCATCAGTGAAGCGGTGGCTAGCGGGAGTACAGATACGCAGTATTTT
TRBV19	TRBD1	-	TRBJ1-1	CASSPGTGRFVLSTEAFF	TGTGCCAGTAGCCCCGGGACAGGGAGATTCGTCCTCAGTACTGAAGCTTTCTTT
TRBV4-2	TRBD2	once	TRBJ2-1	CASSQIPGIGAGGYNEQFF	TGTGCCAGCAGCCAGATCCCCGGTATTGGGGCGGGAGGTTACAATGAGCAGTTCTTC
TRBV4-1	-	once	TRBJ1-1	CASSQRTGQKNTEAFF	TGCGCCAGCAGCCAACGTACGGGACAAAAGAACACTGAAGCTTTCTTT
TRBV14	-	-	TRBJ2-1	CASSLNRPSEQFF	TGTGCCAGCAGCCTCAACAGGCCGTCTGAGCAGTTCTTC
TRBV10-3	TRBD1	-	TRBJ1-1	CAIRGTGMNTEAFF	TGTGCCATAAGAGGGACAGGGATGAACACTGAAGCTTTCTTT
TRBV7-7	-	-	TRBJ2-5	CASSVGGGLQETQYF	TGTGCCAGCAGCGTAGGGGGGGGGTTACAAGAGACCCAGTACTTC
TRBV5-4	TRBD1	-	TRBJ2-3	CASRRGQVTSTDTQYF	TGTGCCAGCAGGCGGGGACAGGTGACAAGCACAGATACGCAGTATTTT
TRBV5-8	TRBD2	-	TRBJ2-5	CASTLAGVKTQYF	TGTGCCAGCACCTTAGCGGGGGTAAAGACCCAGTACTTC
TRBV29-1	TRBD1	-	TRBJ2-5	CSVEDTGGGETQYF	TGCAGCGTTGAGGACACAGGGGGCGGGGAGACCCAGTACTTC
TRBV28	TRBD2	once	TRBJ2-7	CASSGTSGRKF	TGTGCCAGCAGTGGGACTAGCGGGAGGAAGTTC
TRBV7-2	-	-	TRBJ1-1	CASSLTYTEAFF	TGTGCCAGCAGCTTAACTTACACTGAAGCTTTCTTT
TRBV28	TRBD1	-	TRBJ2-3	CASSYDDRDGDTQYF	TGTGCCAGCAGCTATGACGACAGGGATGGAGATACGCAGTATTTT
TRBV15	-	-	TRBJ2-5	CATSRDDRRQETQYF	TGTGCCACCAGCAGGGATGACAGGAGGCAAGAGACCCAGTACTTC
TRBV14	-	-	TRBJ2-3	CASSQGGFNTQYF	TGTGCCAGCAGCCAAGGTGGCTTCAATACGCAGTATTTT
TRBV2	TRBD2	-	TRBJ2-1	CASRKTSGSGNEQFF	TGTGCCAGCAGGAAAACTAGCGGGAGTGGCAATGAGCAGTTCTTC
TRBV7-2	TRBD1	-	TRBJ1-5	CASSLGRGPEAQHF	TGTGCCAGCAGCTTGGGCAGGGGGCCTGAAGCCCAGCATTTT
TRBV6-5	-	-	TRBJ2-7	CASSGPLARGEQYF	TGTGCCAGCAGTGGACCCCTAGCTAGGGGAGAGCAGTACTTC
TRBV7-9	-	few	TRBJ2-7	CASSLGGTYEQYF	TGTGCCAGCAGCTTAGGGGGGACCTACGAGCAGTACTTC
TRBV28	TRBD2	-	TRBJ2-7	CASSIAGGPIYEQYF	TGTGCCAGCAGTATAGCGGGAGGGCCCATATACGAGCAGTACTTC